This T cell receptor (beta chain) was captured in a study of blood T cell repertoires in COVID-19 (TCRdb year 2020). Background for the entire study: Samples covering the acute and convalescent phases of COVID-19 were provided by collaborators in the United States, Italy and Spain. The repertoires were released in a freely available public database intended as a resource for research on the immune response to SARS-CoV-2. The material from the prospective study consisted of cDNA or gDNA derived from T cells, B-cell-depleted T cells, or PBMCs. Nearly every sample came with metadata listing a de-identified subject ID, COVID-19 status, age in years and sex. The samples were drawn from two sources: the first 160 participants of the ongoing ImmuneRACE study, and 1,200 or so subjects contributed by 6 global collaborators. Subjects who had been exposed to COVID-19, were actively infected with it, or had recovered from it provided the deeply sampled blood TCRbeta repertoires that made up the dataset. Where available, HLA class I and class II types were taken from metadata supplied by the sample provider and were not determined by assay-based typing.

Via the germline V gene, CDR1 is SGHTA and CDR2 FQGNSA. Including cysteine and phenylalanine, the CDR3 has 11 amino acids. Here the CDR3 DNA is all that survives: 33 bases in frame from base 1. Here is what the overall study found, with its caveats: Clinical and demographic metadata were provided uncurated, with the amount varying by source and participant.

This clone was seen just once. Its cognate antigen has yet to be identified. The junction departs from the called germline gene at one end, perhaps through a read error. TCRbeta CDR3 regions were amplified from genomic DNA using the immunoSEQ Assay, a bias-controlled multiplex PCR. Regarding the original processing steps: Within the assay, amplification of reference gene primers was used to estimate how many nucleated cells each sample contained. To quantify the absolute abundance of each unique TCRbeta CDR3 rearrangement, sequence reads were collapsed and filtered. For each sample, productive Simpson clonality was calculated as the square root of Simpson's diversity index over productive rearrangements. Held by TCRdb, this immuneACCESS table contains in-frame sequences only and omits some clones. Under half of the omission traces to an unresolved V gene where checked; the cause of the rest is unknown. V and J calls and clone size are copied from that table; D and trimming were computed from the DNA. The sample yields about 370,000 clones; roughly 90% were counted once. Clones ranked in the top ten supply around 2.8% of the sample.

In Seattle, one collaborating source enrolled patients while the infection was active and tracked those patients longitudinally over the course of disease. Collaborating institutions collected whole blood in K2EDTA tubes following their own protocols. For TCRbeta analysis, collaborators shipped samples in one of three forms: frozen whole blood, isolated PBMCs, or DNA extracted from either of those sample types. Rearrangement joined TRBV7-2 to TRBJ2-1; the D gene identity is not certain. The sequence derives from a woman in her 30s with COVID-19, enrolled during active disease. The sample comprised peripheral blood. The nucleotides read TGTGCCAGCAGCTCGGAGATTACTAAGGTCTTC. Translated, this is CASSSEITKVF.